Given below is one T cell receptor beta chain in context. Its target is unknown. The CDR3 extends over 13 amino acids. Trimming removed 8 bases from V and 1 base from J, with 11 bases in between. CDR1 is SNHLY and CDR2 is FYNNEI in the germline V gene. Negative isolation yielded CD4+ and CD8+ T cells, and FACS enriched TEMRA cells. This record belongs to a study of CD8 T cells in Susac syndrome. The RNA, about 0.45 to 1 ug, was put through reverse transcription using random hexamers. Amplification of TCR beta CDR3 was carried out by immunoSEQ multiplex PCR, which covered 54 Vbeta and 13 Jbeta segments. TCRdb re-called the immunoSEQ multiplex PCR reads through MiXCR, storing one row per CDR3 protein. The sample gives a few hundred thousand distinct CDR3 sequences, 80% to 95% of which show up once; about 0.12% is in the top ten. Study findings and constraints: In its TCR sequencing and HLA analysis, the study acknowledged that the number of individuals was relatively small.

Sequenced: CD8+ T cells from PBMCs. The sequence derives from a human donor with multiple sclerosis. This chain joins TRBV2 and TRBJ2-5, with D possibly being TRBD1 or TRBD2 (5 bases each). DNA for the CDR3: TGTGCCAGCGAGGGACGGATCCAAGAGACCCAGTACTTC. It specifies CASEGRIQETQYF.